Presented here are 11 T cell receptor beta chains from one specimen sequenced in a study of multiple sclerosis patients with progressive multifocal leukoencephalopathy. Data came from immunoSEQ multiplex PCR; TCRdb stores just in-frame clones and leaves some out. The repertoire includes around 30,000 clones, approximately 90% of them detected once, and roughly 1.5% sits in the top ten. Documented time point: before natalizumab initiation. Input material: PBMCs. All receptors come from a human donor with multiple sclerosis.

The J gene is TRBJ2-3, the V gene TRBV27; 7 bases are shared with TRBD1. J gave up 4 bases and V 4 bases, and 5 bases lay outside the gene matches. The germline V gene encodes CDR1 MNHEY and CDR2 SMNVEV (reference sequence). This CDR3 contains 14 residues. The CDR3 reads CASSSRGRPDTQYF. The CDR3 DNA is TGTGCCAGCAGTTCTAGGGGGCGTCCAGATACGCAGTATTTT.

The gene calls are TRBV5-6 and TRBJ2-3; tentatively, D is TRBD1 or TRBD2 (6 bases each). The CDR3 sequence is 17 residues long. Deletions cut 1 base from V and 3 bases from J, with 18 bases between. Per germline, CDR1 SGHDT and CDR2 YYEEEE. The CDR3, as DNA: TGTGCCAGCAGCTTGTTCCAACCCGGGGGCGAGACAGATACGCAGTATTTT. Translation: CASSLFQPGGETDTQYF.

V is TRBV5-1 and J is TRBJ2-3, with D perhaps matching TRBD2 (5 bases). The length of the CDR3 is 15 residues. Germline values: CDR1 SGHRS, CDR2 YFSETQ. The V end was cut by 1 base, the J end by 2 bases, with 11 bases between. The chain's CDR3 is CASSLSQRTTDTQYF. The CDR3, as DNA: TGCGCCAGCAGCTTGTCCCAGCGGACCACAGATACGCAGTATTTT.

This chain links TRBV9 with TRBJ2-1, with no clear D. The CDR3 is made up of 13 amino acids. V was clipped by 4 bases and J by 8 bases, with 13 bases between them. Per the germline V gene, CDR1 is SGDLS and CDR2 is YYNGEE. The CDR3 protein is CASSITLVDEQFF. The CDR3 coding sequence is TGTGCCAGCAGCATCACGCTGGTGGATGAGCAGTTCTTC.

J is TRBJ1-2 and V is TRBV6-1; tentative D call: TRBD1 (6 bases). Germline assignment: CDR1 MNHNS and CDR2 SASEGT. The CDR3 spans 14 residues. Trimming removed 5 bases at V and 0 bases at J, with 10 bases between. This CDR3 reads CASSPPGANYGYTF. DNA of the CDR3: TGTGCCAGCAGTCCCCCAGGGGCTAACTATGGCTACACCTTC.

The rearrangement joins TRBV29-1 to TRBJ1-1, with unresolved D. Germline CDR1 is SQVTM and CDR2 is ANQGSEA. Trimming pared 7 bases from V and 1 base from J, leaving 10 bases between. The CDR3 is 12 residues long. The CDR3 DNA follows: TGCAGCGCTTTTACCGAGAACACTGAAGCTTTCTTT. It translates to CSAFTENTEAFF.

J is TRBJ1-5 and V is TRBV15; no firm D call. CDR3 size: 14 residues. Per the germline V gene, CDR1 is LNHNV and CDR2 is YYDKDF (reference sequence). V was pared by 5 bases and J by 2 bases, with 10 bases between. In nucleotides, the CDR3 is TGTGCCACCAGCGGCGAGGACGGCAATCAGCCCCAGCATTTT. This codes for CATSGEDGNQPQHF.

The genes are TRBV19 and TRBJ2-1; 7 bases match TRBD1. The germline V gene has CDR1 LNHDA and CDR2 SQIVND (reference sequence). This CDR3 is built from 13 residues. V dropped 8 bases and J dropped 3; count of bases not matched to a gene: 4. As DNA, the CDR3 is TGTGCCAGTCTTCGGACAGGCTACAATGAGCAGTTCTTC. It translates to CASLRTGYNEQFF.

This chain links TRBV5-1 with TRBJ2-1; D is perhaps TRBD1 or TRBD2 (5 bases each). V was cut by 2 bases and J by 7 bases, with 7 bases left in between. CDR1 and CDR2 from the germline V gene are SGHRS and YFSETQ. The CDR3 has 12 residues. CDR3 bases: TGCGCCAGCAGCTTCGGGGCAAATGAGCAGTTCTTC. This codes for CASSFGANEQFF.

The V and J genes are TRBV6-4 and TRBJ2-6; D is unresolved. The germline V gene has CDR1 MRHNA and CDR2 SNTAGT. This CDR3 has 14 residues. V was clipped by 4 bases and J by 2 bases, with 6 bases between them. CDR3 bases: TGTGCCAGCAGTGTCTCCCCTGGGGCCAACGTCCTGACTTTC. As protein: CASSVSPGANVLTF.

The chain links TRBV10-1 to TRBJ2-7; D could derive from TRBD1 or TRBD2 (5 bases each). CDR3 length: 15 residues. Trimming removed 8 bases at V and 0 bases at J, with 17 bases between. CDR1 is WNHNN and CDR2 is SYGVQD in the germline V gene (reference sequence). The CDR3 DNA reads as TGCGCCAGCTATACCGGGACGGAAAGCTCCTACGAGCAGTACTTC. This codes for CASYTGTESSYEQYF.